A single count supports the clone carrying this T cell receptor beta chain. Its antigen is undetermined. This sample is part of a study of CD4+ T cells in melanoma. Overall study findings and caveats: Diverse differentiation states were reported for melanoma neoantigen-specific CD4+ T cells. A reported correlation linked neoantigen-specific CD4+ T cells to CD8+, macrophage and B cell function.

Germline V lookup: CDR1 SGDLS, CDR2 YYNGEE. The CDR3 length is 16 residues. Trimming took off 0 bases at V and 2 bases at J, with 15 bases between the two ends. Generated by immunoSEQ multiplex PCR, the TCRdb table keeps only in-frame clones and is missing some. Among 12,000 to 15,000 clones listed, about 70% were seen once. Sequenced input: cells from a culture (not recorded whether cultured in vitro). The chain links TRBV9 to TRBJ2-7; weak D call: TRBD2 (6 bases). The receptor comes from a human donor with melanoma. Here the CDR3 DNA reads TGTGCCAGCAGCGTAGACGGGCGCGGAGGGCCCTACGAGCAGTACTTC. Residues: CASSVDGRGGPYEQYF.